Listed below are T cell receptor beta chains from one sample, sequenced in a study of blood T cell repertoires in COVID-19. Only in-frame clones appear in the TCRdb table, and some are missing; sequencing was by immunoSEQ multiplex PCR. The table includes around 400,000 clones, 89% detected once. The sequenced material came from PBMCs or T cells enriched from blood (not recorded which). These receptors were collected from a woman younger than 45 who had recovered from COVID-19. CDR3s include the opening cysteine and the closing phenylalanine or tryptophan. The order of the fields is D gene, V gene, clone size, J gene, CDR3 DNA, CDR3 protein. The D gene is left open where the match is weak. Clone size, where shown, is once, few, many, or a class for clones that have expanded.

>.|TRBV6-5|.|TRBJ2-1
TGTGCCAGCAGTTACGCTGGCCAGCAGTTCTTC
CASSYAGQQFF
>TRBD1|TRBV7-9|.|TRBJ1-5
TGTGCCAGCAGCTCCTCGGACAGGGGGATTAATCAGCCCCAGCATTTT
CASSSSDRGINQPQHF
>TRBD1|TRBV30|.|TRBJ1-5
TGTGCCTGGCCCGACAGGGGGCACCATCAGCCCCAGCATTTT
CAWPDRGHHQPQHF
>.|TRBV6-1|once|TRBJ1-2
TGTGCCAGCAGTGAGAGGGGGACCTCCTGGGGTGGCTACACCTTC
CASSERGTSWGGYTF
>TRBD2|TRBV9|.|TRBJ2-2
TGTGCCAGCAGCGCCCGGGTTAGCGGGAGTGTCCCCGGGGAGCTGTTTTTT
CASSARVSGSVPGELFF
>.|TRBV19|.|TRBJ2-5
TGTGCCAGTAGACCCCGGGTCAGAGAGACCCAGTACTTC
CASRPRVRETQYF
>TRBD1|TRBV29-1|.|TRBJ2-7
TGCAGCGTTGGCCTACGGGGGACAGGGATCCTACACGAGCAGTACTTC
CSVGLRGTGILHEQYF
>.|TRBV7-3|once|TRBJ2-5
TGTGCCAGCAGCTTAATTGGGGGGGAGACCCAGTACTTC
CASSLIGGETQYF
>TRBD2|TRBV5-1|.|TRBJ2-4
TGCGCCAGCAGCTTGGCCGTGTCTAGCGGGATTGACATTCAGTACTTC
CASSLAVSSGIDIQYF
>TRBD1|TRBV7-8|.|TRBJ1-2
TGTGCCAGCAGCTTGGTGGCAGGGGGTAAGAGCTACGGGGCTAACTATGGCTACACCTTC
CASSLVAGGKSYGANYGYTF
>.|TRBV10-2|.|TRBJ1-2
TGCGCCAGCGGACAGACCTATGGCTACACCTTC
CASGQTYGYTF
>TRBD1|TRBV14|medium-sized|TRBJ1-1
TGTGCCAGCAGCATTCGGACAGGGATTACTGAAGCTTTCTTT
CASSIRTGITEAFF
>TRBD1|TRBV11-3|.|TRBJ1-1
TGTGCCAGCAGCTTAGGTCTCGGCCAGGGGGGCACTGAAGCTTTCTTT
CASSLGLGQGGTEAFF
>TRBD1|TRBV24-1|.|TRBJ1-4
TGTGCCACTTCGACAGGGGTCGAGGATGAAAAACTGTTTTTT
CATSTGVEDEKLFF
>.|TRBV7-2|.|TRBJ1-4
TGTGCCAGCAGCTTCGGGATCAGTGAAAAACTGTTTTTT
CASSFGISEKLFF
>.|TRBV7-8|once|TRBJ1-2
TGTGCCAGCAGCTTAAGCACGGGACTGGGTGGCTACACCTTC
CASSLSTGLGGYTF
>.|TRBV7-2|.|TRBJ1-4
TGTGCCAGCAGCCCAGATGCAACTAATGAAAAACTGTTTTTT
CASSPDATNEKLFF
>.|TRBV27|.|TRBJ1-1
TGTGCCAGCAGTTTATTAGGGACGGAGGGGCGGGAAGCTTTCTTT
CASSLLGTEGREAFF
>.|TRBV3-1/TRBV3-2|.|TRBJ2-1
TGTGCCAGCAGCCAAGACCTAGCAACATCCTACAATGAGCAGTTCTTC
CASSQDLATSYNEQFF
>TRBD1|TRBV13|.|TRBJ1-3
TGTGCCAGCAGCTTGTCCCTCGCCCGACAGGGGGTTGGAAACACCATATATTTT
CASSLSLARQGVGNTIYF
>.|TRBV3-1/TRBV3-2|.|TRBJ1-1
TGTGCCAGCAGCGTTCAGGGGCTTCTCACTGAAGCTTTCTTT
CASSVQGLLTEAFF
>.|TRBV7-2|.|TRBJ2-7
TGTGCCAGCAGCTTAGTCGTTTCGGGTGGGCGGGACTCCTACGAGCAGTACTTC
CASSLVVSGGRDSYEQYF
>TRBD2|TRBV29-1|.|TRBJ2-7
TGCAGCGTTGAACAGGCCCTAGCGGGGGACTACGAGCAGTACTTC
CSVEQALAGDYEQYF
>.|TRBV6-1|.|TRBJ2-3
TGTGCCAGCAGTGAATTATTTCAAGCGAGGGGGACAGATACGCAGTATTTT
CASSELFQARGTDTQYF
>TRBD1|TRBV27|.|TRBJ1-1
TGTGCCAGCAGTCGACCCCCGGGACAGACCCATATTGAAGCTTTCTTT
CASSRPPGQTHIEAFF
>TRBD1|TRBV7-9|few|TRBJ2-5
TGTGCCAGCAGTTCCCTCGACAGGGGAGAGACCCAGTACTTC
CASSSLDRGETQYF
>TRBD1|TRBV28|.|TRBJ1-6
TGTGCCAGCAGTCCCGGGACAGCCTTTTCACCCCTCCACTTT
CASSPGTAFSPLHF
>.|TRBV29-1|.|TRBJ2-5
TGCAGCGGCCGGGGCCAAGAGACCCAGTACTTC
CSGRGQETQYF
>.|TRBV24-1|.|TRBJ2-7
TGTGCCACCAGTGGCAGGGAAGCCTACGAGCAGTACTTC
CATSGREAYEQYF
>.|TRBV5-6|.|TRBJ1-2
TGTGCCAGCAGCTTGGATTCCGTTTCCTATGGCTACACCTTC
CASSLDSVSYGYTF
>.|TRBV9|.|TRBJ2-2
TGTGCCAGCAGCACGAACACCGGGAACGCGAACACCGGGGAGCTGTTTTTT
CASSTNTGNANTGELFF
>TRBD1|TRBV24-1|.|TRBJ2-2
TGTGCCACCGGATCCAGGGGGCCTCGGGGCGGGGAGCTGTTTTTT
CATGSRGPRGGELFF
>TRBD2|TRBV11-2|.|TRBJ2-3
TGTGCCAGCAGCTTAAGTTCGTGGCTAGCGGGAGTAATAGATACGCAGTATTTT
CASSLSSWLAGVIDTQYF
>.|TRBV6-1|.|TRBJ1-2
TGTGCCAGCAGTGAGGACAGTCAAAACTATGGCTACACCTTC
CASSEDSQNYGYTF